This is a list of T cell receptor beta chains from one sample in a study of graft-versus-host responses after intestinal transplantation. The protocol was immunoSEQ multiplex PCR, while the TCRdb copy is restricted to in-frame clones and leaves out a portion. The table includes over 70,000 clones, 90% detected once. No antigen is known for these receptors. The starting material was unstimulated CD8+ T cells sorted from spleen or lymph node cells, obtained before transplant. These TCRs come from a human donor who was the organ donor for an intestinal transplant. CDR3s include the opening cysteine and the closing phenylalanine or tryptophan. A D gene is named only where the DNA matches it firmly. For some rows the clone size is stated as once, few or many, or as a class when expanded; others skip it.

J	D	size	length	V	CDR3	DNA
TRBJ1-3	.	.	14	TRBV15	CATGHRDSGNTIYF	TGTGCCACCGGACACAGAGACTCTGGAAACACCATATATTTT
TRBJ1-2	.	.	13	TRBV4-3	CASSHDSDYGYTF	TGCGCCAGCAGCCACGACAGCGACTATGGCTACACCTTC
TRBJ2-5	.	.	17	TRBV5-4	CASSLGGGRGSQETQYF	TGTGCCAGCAGCTTGGGGGGGGGCAGGGGCTCCCAAGAGACCCAGTACTTC
TRBJ2-1	TRBD2	.	19	TRBV9	CASSALGGLAVSSYNEQFF	TGTGCCAGCAGCGCACTGGGGGGACTAGCGGTTAGCTCCTACAATGAGCAGTTCTTC
TRBJ1-2	.	.	15	TRBV7-3	CASSSEGRSAYGYTF	TGTGCCAGCAGCTCGGAGGGGCGATCCGCCTATGGCTACACCTTC
TRBJ2-2	TRBD1	once	15	TRBV7-2	CASSATGVNTGELFF	TGTGCCAGCAGCGCGACAGGGGTGAACACCGGGGAGCTGTTTTTT
TRBJ1-2	TRBD1	.	13	TRBV6-1	CASRHGTAYGYTF	TGTGCCAGCAGACACGGGACAGCCTATGGCTACACCTTC
TRBJ1-1	.	.	18	TRBV7-9	CASSLPWEETLRNTEAFF	TGTGCCAGCAGCTTACCATGGGAGGAAACCTTGCGAAACACTGAAGCTTTCTTT
TRBJ1-5	.	.	16	TRBV19	CASSIQDSLSNQPQHF	TGTGCCAGTAGTATCCAGGACAGCCTTAGCAATCAGCCCCAGCATTTT
TRBJ2-1	TRBD1	.	15	TRBV5-1	CASSGGTGGLDEQFF	TGCGCCAGCAGCGGCGGGACAGGGGGCCTCGATGAGCAGTTCTTC
TRBJ1-2	.	.	12	TRBV19	CASSMQSYGYTF	TGTGCCAGTAGTATGCAGTCCTATGGCTACACCTTC
TRBJ2-2	.	.	16	TRBV5-6	CASSSRSFLNTGELFF	TGTGCCAGCAGCTCCAGGTCCTTTTTGAACACCGGGGAGCTGTTTTTT
TRBJ2-1	.	.	13	TRBV18	CASSPPFGYEQFF	TGTGCCAGCTCACCACCATTCGGGTATGAGCAGTTCTTC
TRBJ1-1	.	few	12	TRBV19	CASSTFMTEAFF	TGTGCCAGTAGTACATTCATGACTGAAGCTTTCTTT
TRBJ1-2	TRBD1	.	18	TRBV6-4	CASSENLLDRVEYYGYTF	TGTGCCAGCAGTGAGAACCTCCTGGACAGGGTCGAGTACTATGGCTACACCTTC
TRBJ2-1	TRBD2	.	15	TRBV10-1	CASSREGSPRIEQFF	TGCGCCAGCTCCAGGGAGGGGTCTCCGAGGATTGAGCAGTTCTTC
TRBJ2-1	.	.	13	TRBV9	CASSVALRNEQFF	TGTGCCAGCAGCGTAGCCCTTCGGAATGAGCAGTTCTTC
TRBJ1-2	.	.	16	TRBV7-9	CASSPSVGLTGNGYTF	TGTGCCAGCAGCCCCTCAGTCGGGCTCACAGGGAACGGCTACACCTTC
TRBJ1-2	.	.	14	TRBV7-6	CASSRGPKRGGYTF	TGTGCCAGCAGCCGCGGACCGAAACGGGGTGGCTACACCTTC
TRBJ1-2	.	.	12	TRBV2	CASSTDDYGYTF	TGTGCCAGCAGTACAGATGACTATGGCTACACCTTC
TRBJ1-4	.	.	15	TRBV7-9	CASSLEGLSNEKLFF	TGTGCCAGCAGCTTAGAGGGGCTCTCGAATGAAAAACTGTTTTTT
TRBJ1-3	.	.	15	TRBV6-1	CASSEQQGSGNTIYF	TGTGCCAGCAGTGAGCAACAGGGCTCTGGAAACACCATATATTTT
TRBJ2-5	.	.	16	TRBV19	CASSIAEGQGQETQYF	TGTGCCAGTAGTATAGCGGAGGGGCAGGGCCAAGAGACCCAGTACTTC
TRBJ2-3	TRBD1	.	15	TRBV6-6	CASSGQGGITDTQYF	TGTGCCAGCAGTGGACAGGGGGGGATCACAGATACGCAGTATTTT
TRBJ1-6	TRBD1	.	17	TRBV6-1	CASSDTGAASYNSPLHF	TGTGCCAGCAGTGACACAGGGGCTGCCTCCTATAATTCACCCCTCCACTTT
TRBJ2-1	.	once	16	TRBV4-2	CASSQEEGQQGEGQFF	TGTGCCAGCAGCCAAGAGGAAGGTCAACAGGGTGAAGGGCAGTTCTTC
TRBJ1-1	.	.	15	TRBV18	CASSPNTGYDTEAFF	TGTGCCAGCTCACCAAACACAGGTTACGACACTGAAGCTTTCTTT
TRBJ1-1	TRBD1	.	15	TRBV5-1	CASSLGGQGGTEAFF	TGCGCCAGCAGCTTGGGGGGACAGGGTGGCACTGAAGCTTTCTTT
TRBJ2-4	.	.	13	TRBV4-3	CASSPDTGRIQYF	TGCGCCAGCAGCCCCGATACAGGTCGGATTCAGTACTTC
TRBJ1-1	.	.	14	TRBV28	CASSLGQGNTEAFF	TGTGCCAGCAGTTTGGGTCAGGGGAACACTGAAGCTTTCTTT
TRBJ2-1	.	.	12	TRBV29-1	CSARTVDNEQFF	TGCAGCGCACGGACAGTCGACAATGAGCAGTTCTTC
TRBJ2-3	TRBD1	.	15	TRBV9	CASSAWDRGGDTQYF	TGTGCCAGCAGCGCCTGGGACAGGGGGGGAGATACGCAGTATTTT
TRBJ2-5	TRBD1	.	15	TRBV7-6	CASSPGTGSQETQYF	TGTGCCAGCAGCCCCGGGACAGGGTCCCAAGAGACCCAGTACTTC
TRBJ1-1	TRBD1	.	15	TRBV27	CASSLSQGAGTEAFF	TGTGCCAGCAGTTTATCTCAGGGGGCAGGGACTGAAGCTTTCTTT
TRBJ1-2	TRBD1	.	17	TRBV9	CASSPRGGTGGNYGYTF	TGTGCCAGCAGCCCCCGGGGAGGGACAGGGGGCAACTATGGCTACACCTTC
TRBJ2-5	TRBD2	.	18	TRBV27	CASSLEFSGTRVPETQYF	TGTGCCAGCAGTTTAGAATTCTCTGGGACTAGGGTCCCAGAGACCCAGTACTTC
TRBJ1-2	TRBD1	.	14	TRBV10-3	CAISEPDRVYGYTF	TGTGCCATCAGTGAACCGGACAGGGTTTATGGCTACACCTTC
TRBJ2-1	.	.	12	TRBV28	CASSLSDREQFF	TGTGCCAGCAGTTTATCCGACAGGGAGCAGTTCTTC
TRBJ1-4	.	.	11	TRBV5-4	CASSTNEKLFF	TGTGCCAGCAGCACAAATGAAAAACTGTTTTTT
TRBJ1-6	TRBD1	.	13	TRBV2	CASSEGTGGPLHF	TGTGCCAGCAGTGAGGGGACAGGGGGACCCCTCCACTTT
TRBJ2-1	.	.	13	TRBV28	CASCGTDYNEQFF	TGTGCCAGCTGCGGAACGGACTACAATGAGCAGTTCTTC
TRBJ2-1	TRBD2	.	13	TRBV6-6	CASRTSGGYEQFF	TGTGCCAGCCGGACTAGCGGGGGGTATGAGCAGTTCTTC
TRBJ1-1	.	once	13	TRBV4-3	CASSQSRGAEAFF	TGCGCCAGCAGCCAATCCCGGGGGGCTGAAGCTTTCTTT
TRBJ2-5	.	.	13	TRBV29-1	CSVERGVQETQYF	TGCAGCGTTGAGCGAGGAGTCCAAGAGACCCAGTACTTC
TRBJ1-2	.	.	14	TRBV7-2	CASSLARKGEGYTF	TGTGCCAGCAGCTTAGCGCGAAAAGGGGAAGGCTACACCTTC
TRBJ1-1	.	.	15	TRBV7-9	CASSLLGTSNTEAFF	TGTGCCAGCAGCTTATTGGGGACATCGAACACTGAAGCTTTCTTT
TRBJ1-2	TRBD1	.	15	TRBV2	CASSTYRGRNYGYTF	TGTGCCAGCAGTACCTACAGGGGCCGGAACTATGGCTACACCTTC
TRBJ1-1	.	.	12	TRBV29-1	CSVLGAMTEAFF	TGCAGCGTTTTGGGGGCTATGACTGAAGCTTTCTTT
TRBJ1-4	TRBD1	once	14	TRBV7-6	CASSPLRGREKLFF	TGTGCCAGCAGCCCCCTTAGGGGGCGGGAAAAACTGTTTTTT